One and the same sample provided the 32 T cell receptor beta chains below, sequenced in a study of identical twins. From the 5' RACE reads, TCRdb called clonotypes with MiXCR, one entry per CDR3 protein. The table lists hundreds of thousands of distinct CDR3 sequences, approximately 18% of them singletons. Another study also made use of these data, one on T cells expressing NK-cell markers.

Material for sequencing was PBMCs. Receptors originate from a woman between 18 and 30 years old in good health.

The chain is built from TRBV7-9 and TRBJ2-1; 8 bases fit TRBD1. V dropped 5 bases and J dropped 8; count of bases not matched to a gene: 5. The CDR3 runs to 13 residues. Germline-derived CDR1 and CDR2 are SEHNR and FQNEAQ (reference sequence). The CDR3 bases are TGTGCCAGCAGCCAGCTGACAGGGGATGAGCAGTTCTTC. As protein: CASSQLTGDEQFF.

Ten or more counts support this clonotype. The DNA of the CDR3 is TGTGCCAGCAGTCTGGGGTGGGGTCGAAGCCAGCCCCAGCATTTT. As protein: CASSLGWGRSQPQHF. The chain links TRBV5-6 to TRBJ1-5; no reliable D call. CDR3 length: 15 residues. Trimming pared 5 bases from V and 7 bases from J, leaving 19 bases between. In germline, CDR1 is SGHDT, CDR2 YYEEEE.

In its sample, this clonotype was seen a few times. This sequence joins TRBV11-2 and TRBJ2-1, with 7 nucleotides matching TRBD2. Germline V gene sequence: CDR1 SGHAT, CDR2 FQNNGV. The length of the CDR3 is 15 residues. The junction had 7 bases not matched to a gene; V was cut back by 5 bases and J by 3 bases. CDR3: CASSGGAGSYNEQFF. CDR3 in DNA: TGTGCCAGCAGCGGAGGAGCGGGGAGCTACAATGAGCAGTTCTTC. Drawing the rest from reference TRBV11-2 and TRBJ2-1, the complete variable domain is EAGVAQSPRYKIIEKRQSVAFWCNPISGHATLYWYQQILGQGPKLLIQFQNNGVVDDSQLPKDRFSAERLKGVDSTLKIQPAKLEDSAVYLCASSGGAGSYNEQFFGPGTRLTVL.

This clonotype was seen ten or more times. This chain uses TRBV18 with TRBJ2-3, with 9 bases fitting TRBD2. J lost 4 bases, V lost 4 bases, and 12 bases had no gene match. The CDR3 runs 17 residues. CDR1 is KGHSH and CDR2 is LQKENI in the germline V gene. Here the CDR3 DNA reads TGTGCCAGCTCACGTAGCGGGGGTCATCACGATTCAGATACGCAGTATTTT. It yields the protein CASSRSGGHHDSDTQYF.

The chain uses TRBV12-3 or TRBV12-4 and TRBJ2-2; 8 positions match TRBD1. The CDR3 contains 15 residues. V was pared by 1 base and J by 3 bases, with 1 base of the junction left unmatched. The CDR3 spells CASSLGTGYTGELFF. Here the CDR3 DNA reads TGTGCCAGCAGTTTAGGGACAGGGTACACCGGGGAGCTGTTTTTT.

This clonotype came up a few times. The CDR3 is CASSHRQGLTYEQYF. CDR3 bases: TGTGCCAGCAGTCACCGACAGGGCCTTACCTACGAGCAGTACTTC. The chain links TRBV3-1 to TRBJ2-7; 7 bases align to TRBD1. This CDR3 spans 15 amino acids. Losses at the gene ends were 6 bases for V and 2 bases for J; bases not matched to a gene: 10. Germline assignment: CDR1 LGHDT and CDR2 YNNKEL (reference sequence).

This clonotype was counted many times. The V and J genes are TRBV7-2 and TRBJ2-7; TRBD2 matches at 9 bases. The CDR3 is 14 residues long. The trim removed 5 bases at V and 7 bases at J, leaving 9 bases unmatched. Germline V lookup: CDR1 SGHTA, CDR2 FQGNSA. The CDR3 reads CASSPRTSVFEQYF. In nucleotides, the CDR3 is TGTGCCAGCAGCCCGAGGACTAGCGTCTTTGAGCAGTACTTC.

This chain joins TRBV3-1 and TRBJ1-2; a possible D gene is TRBD1 (6 bases). Trimming removed 4 bases from V and 5 bases from J, with 14 bases in between. Germline V gene sequence: CDR1 LGHDT, CDR2 YNNKEL (reference sequence). This CDR3 is 14 amino acids long. CDR3 sequence (DNA): TGTGCCAGCAGCCCCGAGGGACACCGTTATGGCTACACCTTC. Its protein is CASSPEGHRYGYTF. Full variable domain (remainder filled in from reference TRBV3-1 and TRBJ1-2): DTAVSQTPKYLVTQMGNDKSIKCEQNLGHDTMYWYKQDSKKFLKIMFSYNNKELIINETVPNRFSPKSPDKAHLNLHINSLELGDSAVYFCASSPEGHRYGYTFGSGTRLTVV.

This clonotype was counted once. The chain is built from TRBV12-3 or TRBV12-4 and TRBJ2-1, with D possibly being TRBD1 (5 bases). V lost 5 bases and J lost 7, with 18 bases in between. This CDR3 is built from 15 residues. The CDR3 here is CASSPPSTEKNEQFF. The DNA for the CDR3 is TGTGCCAGCAGTCCACCCTCGACAGAGAAGAATGAGCAGTTCTTC.

This clonotype was detected ten times or more. The J gene is TRBJ2-4, the V gene TRBV29-1; 7 bases match TRBD1. CDR3 length: 12 residues. The V gene end was trimmed by 4 bases and the J gene end by 9 bases; junction bases not matched to a gene: 6. Germline V gene lookup returns CDR1 SQVTM and CDR2 ANQGSEA. This CDR3 reads CSVVGTESIQYF. The CDR3 DNA is TGCAGCGTTGTCGGGACAGAGAGCATTCAGTACTTC.

This clonotype appeared many times. The chain employs TRBV27 and TRBJ1-6; D gene uncertain. Per the germline V gene, CDR1 is MNHEY and CDR2 is SMNVEV (reference sequence). V was cut by 4 bases and J by 6 bases, with 7 bases left in between. The CDR3 totals 13 residues. The CDR3 sequence is CASSWMFNSPLHF. In DNA, the CDR3 is TGTGCCAGCAGTTGGATGTTTAATTCACCCCTCCACTTT.

This clonotype was picked up a small number of times. J is TRBJ1-5 and V is TRBV12-3 or TRBV12-4; TRBD1 is a possible D gene (5 bases). The germline V and J ends were trimmed by 6 bases and 11 bases, with 14 bases remaining between them. The CDR3 extends over 12 amino acids. The CDR3 nucleotides are TGTGCCAGCAGCCTGGACACCCAGGCCCAGCATTTT. This encodes CASSLDTQAQHF.

The rearrangement joins TRBV6-5 to TRBJ1-1; D remains ambiguous. CDR1 is MNHEY and CDR2 is SVGAGI in the germline V gene. Trimming removed 6 bases at V and 3 bases at J, with 8 bases between. The CDR3 sequence is 12 residues long. The CDR3 DNA is TGTGCCAGCAGCCACCGGGACACTGAAGCTTTCTTT. It is translated as CASSHRDTEAFF.

This clonotype occurred a few times. The chain couples TRBV5-1 to TRBJ1-2; D unclear. The V gene lost 4 bases and the J gene lost 0 bases, with 4 bases spanning the gap. This CDR3 has 12 residues. Germline CDR1 reads SGHRS; CDR2 reads YFSETQ. The CDR3: CASSMANYGYTF. The CDR3 nucleotides are TGCGCCAGCAGCATGGCTAACTATGGCTACACCTTC.

The V call is TRBV9, the J call TRBJ2-7; D not resolved. Per germline, CDR1 SGDLS and CDR2 YYNGEE. V lost 4 bases and J lost 5, with 10 bases in between. CDR3 length: 12 residues. For the CDR3, the DNA is TGTGCCAGCAGCCTCGCGTCCGACGAGCAGTACTTC. Its protein product is CASSLASDEQYF.

CDR3 residues: CSVSGQGRYEQFF. CDR3 nucleotides: TGCAGCGTTTCCGGACAGGGGAGGTATGAGCAGTTCTTC. The chain is built from TRBV29-1 and TRBJ2-1, with 9 nucleotides matching TRBD1. This CDR3 has 13 residues. The germline CDR1 and CDR2 sequences are SQVTM and ANQGSEA. With 5 bases clipped from V and 8 bases from J, the junction kept 7 bases outside the gene matches.

This clonotype has more than one count but fewer than ten. The chain recombines TRBV12-5 with TRBJ1-1; 7 bases are a match to TRBD1. From germline, CDR1 is LGHNT and CDR2 FRNRAP. The CDR3 extends over 14 amino acids. Trimming removed 1 base from V and 4 bases from J; junction bases left unmatched: 3. This chain's CDR3 is CASGLGGQITEAFF. The DNA for the CDR3 is TGTGCTAGTGGTTTGGGGGGACAGATCACTGAAGCTTTCTTT.

In nucleotides, the CDR3 is TGTGCCACCCTCGACAGGGCCCTCCAAGAGACCCAGTACTTC. Translation: CATLDRALQETQYF. The chain is built from TRBV10-3 and TRBJ2-5; 7 nucleotides line up with TRBD1. The CDR3 sequence is 14 residues long. CDR1 is ENHRY and CDR2 is SYGVKD in the germline V gene. The ends lost 10 bases at V and 1 base at J; junction bases unmatched: 9.

The V and J genes are TRBV9 and TRBJ2-5; no reliable D call. Germline V gene data show CDR1 as SGDLS and CDR2 as YYNGEE. There are 13 residues in the CDR3. V was clipped by 0 bases and J by 7 bases, with 10 bases between them. CDR3: CASSVGVMGTQYF. Written as DNA, the CDR3 is TGTGCCAGCAGCGTAGGTGTGATGGGGACCCAGTACTTC.

V is TRBV27 and J is TRBJ2-7; 10 bases line up with TRBD1. Germline V lookup: CDR1 MNHEY, CDR2 SMNVEV (reference sequence). CDR3 length: 15 amino acids. V dropped 4 bases and J dropped 5; count of bases not matched to a gene: 8. The CDR3 coding sequence is TGTGCCAGCAGTTGGGGGACAGGGGTTATAGACGAGCAGTACTTC. It translates to CASSWGTGVIDEQYF.

The CDR3 is CASSLAGRRSTDTQYF. In DNA form, the CDR3 reads TGCGCCAGCAGCTTGGCCGGCCGGAGGAGCACAGATACGCAGTATTTT. The rearrangement links TRBV5-1 to TRBJ2-3; D may be TRBD2 (5 bases). The CDR3 is made up of 16 amino acids. Germline values: CDR1 SGHRS, CDR2 YFSETQ. The V and J ends lost 0 bases and 0 bases respectively, with 11 bases between them.

This clonotype was detected only a few times. The chain recombines TRBV6-5 with TRBJ1-2, with D possibly matching TRBD1 (6 bases). The V end was cut by 4 bases, the J end by 3 bases, with 18 bases between. Germline V gene data show CDR1 as MNHEY and CDR2 as SVGAGI. The CDR3 is made up of 16 amino acids. The CDR3 coding sequence is TGTGCCAGCAGTTCCCCTTCGGGCGGGGGCCACTATGGCTACACCTTC. Protein: CASSSPSGGGHYGYTF.

This clonotype appeared a few times. This chain joins TRBV6-6 and TRBJ1-2, with D unresolved. V was cut by 8 bases and J by 2 bases, with 12 bases left in between. Germline V gene lookup returns CDR1 MNHNY and CDR2 SVGAGI (reference sequence). The CDR3 consists of 13 residues. CDR3 nucleotides: TGTGCCAGCGCCTGGGAGGAAAACTATGGCTACACCTTC. This translates into CASAWEENYGYTF.

The J gene is TRBJ2-7, the V gene TRBV3-1; the D gene is possibly TRBD1 (6 bases). Germline V gives CDR1 LGHDT, CDR2 YNNKEL (reference sequence). The V and J ends lost 4 bases and 2 bases respectively, with 12 bases between them. This CDR3 is 14 amino acids long. CDR3: CASSPTGSPYEQYF. CDR3 nucleotides: TGTGCCAGCAGCCCCACAGGGTCCCCCTACGAGCAGTACTTC.

The V and J genes are TRBV6-5 and TRBJ2-7; 7 bases agree with TRBD2. V lost 3 bases, J lost 0 bases, and 5 bases stayed unmatched. This CDR3 spans 15 amino acids. The germline V gene encodes CDR1 MNHEY and CDR2 SVGAGI. The CDR3 loop is CASSYRGGGSYEQYF. CDR3 in DNA: TGTGCCAGCAGTTATCGCGGGGGTGGCTCCTACGAGCAGTACTTC.

This clonotype has a handful of counts. The chain has TRBV18 and TRBJ2-7; maybe TRBD1 (6 bases). Trimming pared 1 base from V and 3 bases from J, leaving 10 bases between. From germline, CDR1 is KGHSH and CDR2 LQKENI. There are 14 residues in the CDR3. The CDR3 here is CASSPQGEHYEQYF. The CDR3 DNA reads TGTGCCAGCTCACCACAGGGGGAACACTACGAGCAGTACTTC.

The chain employs TRBV27 and TRBJ2-7, with 8 bases that match TRBD1. The J segment lost 4 bases and the V segment lost 2 bases, leaving 13 bases of the junction unmatched. Germline CDR1 is MNHEY and CDR2 is SMNVEV (reference sequence). This CDR3 contains 17 residues. CDR3 sequence reads: CASSLILGETGAYEQYF. The CDR3, as DNA: TGTGCCAGCAGTTTAATTTTAGGTGAGACAGGGGCATACGAGCAGTACTTC.

V gene TRBV11-2 combines with J gene TRBJ2-2; D is perhaps TRBD2 (6 bases). V gave up 5 bases and J gave up 6 bases, with 16 bases separating them. This CDR3 spans 15 amino acids. The V gene's germline CDR1 is SGHAT and CDR2 FQNNGV. For the CDR3, the DNA is TGTGCCAGCAGCGGTGGGACTTTCAAATCCGGGGAGCTGTTTTTT. This sequence encodes CASSGGTFKSGELFF.

The chain is built from TRBV5-6 and TRBJ2-7; D not resolved. The CDR3 is made up of 13 amino acids. The V end was cut by 6 bases, the J end by 5 bases, with 15 bases between. Germline values: CDR1 SGHDT, CDR2 YYEEEE. In DNA form, the CDR3 reads TGTGCCAGCATGAGTTCGGTCACCCACGAGCAGTACTTC. Protein: CASMSSVTHEQYF.

The chain employs TRBV7-8 and TRBJ1-6, with 10 bases identical to TRBD1. CDR3 size: 16 residues. With V trimmed by 1 base and J by 13 bases, 10 bases remained unmatched. Per the germline V gene, CDR1 is SGHVS and CDR2 is FQNEAQ. The CDR3 reads CASSLVRDRGFLPLHF. The CDR3 DNA follows: TGTGCCAGCAGCTTAGTAAGGGACAGGGGTTTTCTCCCCCTCCACTTT.

This clonotype showed up just a few times. The chain links TRBV20-1 to TRBJ1-2; no clear D. The CDR3 covers 12 residues. Trimming left V 5 bases short and J 0 bases short, with 7 bases between. CDR1 is DFQATT and CDR2 is SNEGSKA in the germline V gene (reference sequence). The CDR3 region is CSAPRPNYGYTF. In DNA, the CDR3 is TGCAGTGCTCCGCGACCTAACTATGGCTACACCTTC.

This chain links TRBV6-1 with TRBJ1-2, with D maybe TRBD1 (6 bases). This CDR3 has 13 residues. Trimming took 5 bases from V and 5 from J, leaving 12 bases between them. In germline, CDR1 is MNHNS, CDR2 SASEGT. The CDR3 sequence is CASSRTAPYGYTF. As DNA, the CDR3 is TGTGCCAGCAGTAGGACAGCGCCTTATGGCTACACCTTC.